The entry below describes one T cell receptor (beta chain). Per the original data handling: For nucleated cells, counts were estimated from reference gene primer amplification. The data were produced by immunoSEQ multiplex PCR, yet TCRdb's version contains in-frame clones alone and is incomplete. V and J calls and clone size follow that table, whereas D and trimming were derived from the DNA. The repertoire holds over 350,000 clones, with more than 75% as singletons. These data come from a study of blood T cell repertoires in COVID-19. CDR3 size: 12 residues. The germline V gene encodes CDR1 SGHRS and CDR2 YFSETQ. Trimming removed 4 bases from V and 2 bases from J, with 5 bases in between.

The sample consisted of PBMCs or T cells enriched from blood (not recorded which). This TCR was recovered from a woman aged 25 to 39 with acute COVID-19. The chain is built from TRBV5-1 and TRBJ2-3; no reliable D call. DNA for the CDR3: TGCGCCAGCAGCCCCTACACAGATACGCAGTATTTT. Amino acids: CASSPYTDTQYF.